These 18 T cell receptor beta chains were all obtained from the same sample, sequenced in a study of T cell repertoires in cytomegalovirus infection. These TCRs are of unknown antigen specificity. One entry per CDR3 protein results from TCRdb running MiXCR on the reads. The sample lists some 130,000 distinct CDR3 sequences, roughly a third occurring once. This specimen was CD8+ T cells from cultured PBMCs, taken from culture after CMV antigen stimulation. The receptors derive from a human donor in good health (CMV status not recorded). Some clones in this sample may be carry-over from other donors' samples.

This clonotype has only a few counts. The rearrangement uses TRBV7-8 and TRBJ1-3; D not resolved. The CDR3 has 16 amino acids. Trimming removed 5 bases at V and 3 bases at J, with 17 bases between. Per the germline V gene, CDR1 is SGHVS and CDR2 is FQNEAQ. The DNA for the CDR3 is TGTGCCAGCAGCCCCACCGACACGGGTAGTGGAAACACCATATATTTT. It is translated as CASSPTDTGSGNTIYF. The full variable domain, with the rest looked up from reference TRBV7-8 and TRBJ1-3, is GAGVSQSPRYKVAKRGQDVALRCDPISGHVSLFWYQQALGQGPEFLTYFQNEAQLDKSGLPSDRFFAERPEGSVSTLKIQRTQQEDSAVYLCASSPTDTGSGNTIYFGEGSWLTVV.

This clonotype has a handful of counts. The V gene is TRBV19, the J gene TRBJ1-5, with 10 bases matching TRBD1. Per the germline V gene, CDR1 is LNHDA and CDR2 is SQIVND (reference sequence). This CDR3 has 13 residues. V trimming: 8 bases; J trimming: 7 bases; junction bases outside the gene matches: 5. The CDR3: CASLGTGAQPQHF. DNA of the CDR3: TGTGCCAGTTTGGGGACAGGGGCCCAGCCCCAGCATTTT. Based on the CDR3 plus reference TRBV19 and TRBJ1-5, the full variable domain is DGGITQSPKYLFRKEGQNVTLSCEQNLNHDAMYWYRQDPGQGLRLIYYSQIVNDFQKGDIAEGYSVSREKKESFPLTVTSAQKNPTAFYLCASLGTGAQPQHFGDGTRLSIL.

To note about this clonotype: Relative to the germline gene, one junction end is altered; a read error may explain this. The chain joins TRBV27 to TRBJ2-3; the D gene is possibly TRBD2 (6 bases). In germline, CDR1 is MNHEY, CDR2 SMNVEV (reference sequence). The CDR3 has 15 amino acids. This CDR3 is CASSFLSTSTDTQYF. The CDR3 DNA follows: TGTGCCAGCAGTTTTCTTAGCACTAGCACAGATACACAGTATTTT.

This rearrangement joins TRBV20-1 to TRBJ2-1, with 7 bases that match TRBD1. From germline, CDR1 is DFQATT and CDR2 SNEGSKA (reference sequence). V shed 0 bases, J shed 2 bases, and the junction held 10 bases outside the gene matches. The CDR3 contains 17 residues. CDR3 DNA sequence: TGCAGTGCTAGAGATCTACCCGCCGGACAGGCCTACAATGAGCAGTTCTTC. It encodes CSARDLPAGQAYNEQFF.

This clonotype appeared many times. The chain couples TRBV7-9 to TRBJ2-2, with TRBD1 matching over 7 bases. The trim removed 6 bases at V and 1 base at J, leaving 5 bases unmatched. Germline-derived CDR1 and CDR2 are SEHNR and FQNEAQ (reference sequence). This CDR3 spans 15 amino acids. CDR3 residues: CASRPWTGNTGELFF. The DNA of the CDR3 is TGTGCCAGCAGACCTTGGACAGGGAACACCGGGGAGCTGTTTTTT. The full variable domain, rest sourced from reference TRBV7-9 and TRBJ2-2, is DTGVSQNPRHKITKRGQNVTFRCDPISEHNRLYWYRQTLGQGPEFLTYFQNEAQLEKSRLLSDRFSAERPKGSFSTLEIQRTEQGDSAMYLCASRPWTGNTGELFFGEGSRLTVL.

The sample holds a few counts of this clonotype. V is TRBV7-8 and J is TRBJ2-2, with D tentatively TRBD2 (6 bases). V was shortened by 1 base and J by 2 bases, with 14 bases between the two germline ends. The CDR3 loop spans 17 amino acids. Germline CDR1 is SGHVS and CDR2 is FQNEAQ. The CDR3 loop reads CASSLGTGTPNTGELFF. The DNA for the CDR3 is TGTGCCAGCAGCTTAGGCACTGGGACTCCTAACACCGGGGAGCTGTTTTTT.

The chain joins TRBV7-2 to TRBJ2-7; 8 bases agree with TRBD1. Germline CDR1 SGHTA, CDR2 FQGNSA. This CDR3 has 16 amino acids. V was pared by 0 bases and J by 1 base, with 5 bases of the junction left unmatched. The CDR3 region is CASSLAQGAVSYEQYF. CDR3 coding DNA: TGTGCCAGCAGCTTAGCCCAGGGGGCTGTATCCTACGAGCAGTACTTC.

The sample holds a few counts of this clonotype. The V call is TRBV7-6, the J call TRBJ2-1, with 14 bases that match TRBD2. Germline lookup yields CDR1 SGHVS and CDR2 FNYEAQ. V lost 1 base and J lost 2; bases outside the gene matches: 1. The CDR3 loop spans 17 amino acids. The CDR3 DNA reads TGTGCCAGCAGCTTAGGGACTAGCGGGGGGACCTACAATGAGCAGTTCTTC. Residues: CASSLGTSGGTYNEQFF.

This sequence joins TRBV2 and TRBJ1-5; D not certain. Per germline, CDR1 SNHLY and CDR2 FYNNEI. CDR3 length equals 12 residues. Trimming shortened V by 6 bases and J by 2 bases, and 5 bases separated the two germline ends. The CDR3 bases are TGTGCCAGCAGAGCGGGCAATCAGCCCCAGCATTTT. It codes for CASRAGNQPQHF.

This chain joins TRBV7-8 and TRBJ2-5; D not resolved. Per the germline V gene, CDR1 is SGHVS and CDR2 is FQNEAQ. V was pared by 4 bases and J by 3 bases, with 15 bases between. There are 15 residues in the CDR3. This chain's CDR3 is CASSSELGTEETQYF. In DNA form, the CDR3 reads TGTGCCAGCAGCTCGGAGTTGGGAACCGAAGAGACCCAGTACTTC.

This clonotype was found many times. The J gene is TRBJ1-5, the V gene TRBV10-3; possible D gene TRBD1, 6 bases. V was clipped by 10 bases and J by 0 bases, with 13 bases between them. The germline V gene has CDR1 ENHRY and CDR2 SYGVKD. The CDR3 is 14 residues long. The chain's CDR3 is CATTGDYSNQPQHF. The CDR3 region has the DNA TGTGCCACGACAGGTGATTATAGCAATCAGCCCCAGCATTTT.

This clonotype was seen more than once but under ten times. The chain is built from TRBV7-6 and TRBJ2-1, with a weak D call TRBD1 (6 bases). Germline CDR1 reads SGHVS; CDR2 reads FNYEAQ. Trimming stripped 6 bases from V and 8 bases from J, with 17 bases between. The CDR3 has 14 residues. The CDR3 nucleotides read TGTGCCAGCAGTCAACCTCCTGAGGGGGATGAGCAGTTCTTC. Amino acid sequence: CASSQPPEGDEQFF.

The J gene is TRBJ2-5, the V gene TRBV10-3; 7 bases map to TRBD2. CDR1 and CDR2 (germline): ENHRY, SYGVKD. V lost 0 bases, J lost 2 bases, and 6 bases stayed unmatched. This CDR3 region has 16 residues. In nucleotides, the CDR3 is TGTGCCATCAGTGAGTCGAGGGCAGCGGGGCAAGAGACCCAGTACTTC. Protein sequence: CAISESRAAGQETQYF.

The CDR3 is CASSPRRLNTEAFF. CDR3 bases: TGCGCCAGCAGCCCCAGGCGGTTGAACACTGAAGCTTTCTTT. The chain combines TRBV4-1 with TRBJ1-1; D not certain. Germline CDR1 MGHRA, CDR2 YSYEKL. CDR3 length: 14 amino acids. The V and J ends lost 4 bases and 0 bases respectively, with 9 bases between them.

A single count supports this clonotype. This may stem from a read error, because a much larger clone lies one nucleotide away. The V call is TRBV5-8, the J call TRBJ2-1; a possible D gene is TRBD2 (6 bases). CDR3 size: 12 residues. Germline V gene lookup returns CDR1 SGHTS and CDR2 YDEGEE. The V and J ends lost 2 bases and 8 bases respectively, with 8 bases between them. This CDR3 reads CASSFTSHEQFF. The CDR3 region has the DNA TGTGCCAGCAGCTTCACTAGCCATGAGCAGTTCTTC.

This CDR3 is CASSSSGWELFF. The CDR3 bases are TGTGCCAGTAGTTCTAGCGGTTGGGAGCTGTTTTTT. The V call is TRBV19, the J call TRBJ2-2; TRBD2 aligns across 7 bases. J was trimmed by 9 bases and V by 5 bases; bases with no gene match: 3. CDR3 length equals 12 residues. Germline V gene data show CDR1 as LNHDA and CDR2 as SQIVND (reference sequence).

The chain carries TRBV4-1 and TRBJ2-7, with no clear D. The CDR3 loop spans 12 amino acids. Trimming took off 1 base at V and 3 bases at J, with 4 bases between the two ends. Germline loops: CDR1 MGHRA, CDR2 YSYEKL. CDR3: CASSQVGYEQYF. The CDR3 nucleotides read TGCGCCAGCAGCCAAGTAGGCTACGAGCAGTACTTC.

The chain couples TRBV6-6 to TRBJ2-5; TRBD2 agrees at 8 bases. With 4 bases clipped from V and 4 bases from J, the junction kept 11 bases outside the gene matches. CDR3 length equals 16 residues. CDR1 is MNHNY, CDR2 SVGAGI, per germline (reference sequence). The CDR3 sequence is CASSFSAGDLRETQYF. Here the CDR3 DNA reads TGTGCCAGCAGTTTTTCAGCGGGGGACCTCCGAGAGACCCAGTACTTC.